This T cell receptor beta chain was sequenced for a study of T-cell memory formation after mild COVID-19. Across the whole study: TCR clusters largely stayed donor specific.

Looked up from germline, CDR1 is MGHDK and CDR2 is SYGVNS. The CDR3 runs to 13 residues. V was clipped by 5 bases and J by 6 bases, with 14 bases between them. This clonotype was picked up many times. TCRdb fed the 5' RACE reads into MiXCR, producing one record per CDR3 protein. The sample records approximately 35,000 distinct CDR3 sequences, roughly 21% being singletons. The sequencing sample was made of PBMCs or a T cell subset sorted from them (not recorded which). The chain joins TRBV25-1 to TRBJ2-7; D possibly corresponds to TRBD1 (5 bases). This receptor was taken from an adult who had mild COVID-19 (a few samples of this study predate the infection). Cell type and time point are not known. The CDR3 DNA reads as TGTGCCAGCAGTAACGCACAGGTACGCGAGCAGTACTTC. As protein: CASSNAQVREQYF.